The rows below give T cell receptor beta chains drawn from one sample of a study of T cell repertoires in cytomegalovirus infection. A single record per CDR3 protein comes from TCRdb applying MiXCR to the reads. The sample includes roughly 320,000 distinct CDR3 sequences, around 10% of them seen just once. The sample consisted of PBMCs. These receptor sequences come from a human donor in good health (CMV status not recorded). Some clones in this sample may be carry-over from other donors' samples. Each CDR3 is given with its conserved first and last residue. The D gene is left open where the match is weak. Only part of the rows carry a size: once, few, many, or a class if the clone is expanded.

D gene: -; J gene: TRBJ2-1; clone size: -; V gene: TRBV20-1; CDR3 DNA: TGCAGTGCTAGAACCCCCGGGGCCCTTGGCTCCTACAATGAGCAGTTCTTC; CDR3 protein: CSARTPGALGSYNEQFF
D gene: -; J gene: TRBJ2-5; clone size: many; V gene: TRBV7-2; CDR3 DNA: TGTGCCAGCAGCTTAGGCGGTGAAGAGACCCAGTACTTC; CDR3 protein: CASSLGGEETQYF
D gene: -; J gene: TRBJ2-2; clone size: many; V gene: TRBV7-6; CDR3 DNA: TGTGCCAGCAGTTTTAGAAGGCTAGCCCCTAACACCGGGGAGCTGTTTTTT; CDR3 protein: CASSFRRLAPNTGELFF
D gene: -; J gene: TRBJ2-2; clone size: many; V gene: TRBV7-2; CDR3 DNA: TGTGCCAGCAGCTTAGAGGTAGCGACCGGGGAGCTGTTTTTT; CDR3 protein: CASSLEVATGELFF
D gene: -; J gene: TRBJ1-1; clone size: many; V gene: TRBV14; CDR3 DNA: TGTGCCAGCAGCCAAGAGGGGCTTGTAGCTTTCTTT; CDR3 protein: CASSQEGLVAFF
D gene: -; J gene: TRBJ2-2; clone size: many; V gene: TRBV20-1; CDR3 DNA: TGCAGTGCTAGAGGCGGTAACACCGGGGAGCTGTTTTTT; CDR3 protein: CSARGGNTGELFF
D gene: -; J gene: TRBJ2-1; clone size: many; V gene: TRBV20-1; CDR3 DNA: TGCAGTGGACGGACCCCCTCCTACAATGAGCAGTTCTTC; CDR3 protein: CSGRTPSYNEQFF
D gene: TRBD2; J gene: TRBJ2-1; clone size: -; V gene: TRBV9; CDR3 DNA: TGTGCCAGCAGCGTAGTTGGGGGCACGGCTAGCGGGGACAATGAGCAGTTCTTC; CDR3 protein: CASSVVGGTASGDNEQFF
D gene: TRBD1; J gene: TRBJ1-2; clone size: few; V gene: TRBV6-5; CDR3 DNA: TGTGCCAGCAGTTACTCGTACAGGGGGTATGGCTACACCTTC; CDR3 protein: CASSYSYRGYGYTF
D gene: -; J gene: TRBJ1-4; clone size: many; V gene: TRBV7-2; CDR3 DNA: TGTGCCAGCAGCCCCGGGTCTTCAACTAATGAAAAACTGTTTTTT; CDR3 protein: CASSPGSSTNEKLFF
D gene: -; J gene: TRBJ1-1; clone size: many; V gene: TRBV7-2; CDR3 DNA: TGTGCCAGCATCGATCCACAGGGAAGAGAAGCTTTCTTT; CDR3 protein: CASIDPQGREAFF
D gene: -; J gene: TRBJ2-1; clone size: many; V gene: TRBV28; CDR3 DNA: TGTGCCAGCAGTTTATCCGGGGGTCGCAATGAGCAGTTCTTC; CDR3 protein: CASSLSGGRNEQFF
D gene: -; J gene: TRBJ2-3; clone size: many; V gene: TRBV12-3/TRBV12-4; CDR3 DNA: TGTGCCTCCGGCCGGGATACGCAGTATTTT; CDR3 protein: CASGRDTQYF
D gene: TRBD1; J gene: TRBJ1-4; clone size: -; V gene: TRBV14; CDR3 DNA: TGTGCCAGCAGCCTCCGGACAGGCGGGTCTGCAACTAATGAAAAACTGTTTTTT; CDR3 protein: CASSLRTGGSATNEKLFF
D gene: -; J gene: TRBJ2-4; clone size: few; V gene: TRBV7-9; CDR3 DNA: TGTGCCAGCAGCCCGGAAGCGCGGTTGAACATTCAGTACTTC; CDR3 protein: CASSPEARLNIQYF
D gene: TRBD1; J gene: TRBJ2-2; clone size: many; V gene: TRBV4-2; CDR3 DNA: TGTGCCAGCAGCCAAGATCAGGGGGTAACCGGGGAGCTGTTTTTT; CDR3 protein: CASSQDQGVTGELFF
D gene: -; J gene: TRBJ2-3; clone size: many; V gene: TRBV14; CDR3 DNA: TGTGCCAGCAGCCAATTCGACGTAGCCCCTCAGTATTTT; CDR3 protein: CASSQFDVAPQYF
D gene: -; J gene: TRBJ2-1; clone size: many; V gene: TRBV6-2/TRBV6-3; CDR3 DNA: TGTGCCAGCAGTTACTCACAAGCGGACAAAGGGCGCAGCGGGCAGTTCTTC; CDR3 protein: CASSYSQADKGRSGQFF
D gene: -; J gene: TRBJ1-1; clone size: many; V gene: TRBV7-8; CDR3 DNA: TGTGCCAGCAGCTTAGTTTGGGCTTCGAACACTGAAGCTTTCTTT; CDR3 protein: CASSLVWASNTEAFF
D gene: TRBD1; J gene: TRBJ2-7; clone size: -; V gene: TRBV5-1; CDR3 DNA: TGCGCCAGCAGCCAGGGACAGGGCTACTCCTACGAGCAGTACTTC; CDR3 protein: CASSQGQGYSYEQYF
D gene: TRBD1; J gene: TRBJ1-5; clone size: few; V gene: TRBV20-1; CDR3 DNA: TGCAGTGCTAGAGGGGACAGGAGTAGCAATCAGCCCCAGCATTTT; CDR3 protein: CSARGDRSSNQPQHF
D gene: -; J gene: TRBJ2-3; clone size: many; V gene: TRBV20-1; CDR3 DNA: TGCAGTGCTAGACACCCCCTCGGGGCGGGGATCGATACGCAGTATTTT; CDR3 protein: CSARHPLGAGIDTQYF
D gene: TRBD1; J gene: TRBJ2-4; clone size: many; V gene: TRBV6-6; CDR3 DNA: TGTGCCAGCAGTTACTCTACAGGGGGCATTCAGTACTTC; CDR3 protein: CASSYSTGGIQYF
D gene: TRBD2; J gene: TRBJ2-1; clone size: -; V gene: TRBV2; CDR3 DNA: TGTGCCAGCCTGGGGCGGGGGGAGACCAATGAGCAGTTCTTC; CDR3 protein: CASLGRGETNEQFF
D gene: -; J gene: TRBJ2-7; clone size: many; V gene: TRBV6-2/TRBV6-3; CDR3 DNA: TGTGCCAGCAGTTACGGTGGGTTCCGCGAGCAGTACTTC; CDR3 protein: CASSYGGFREQYF